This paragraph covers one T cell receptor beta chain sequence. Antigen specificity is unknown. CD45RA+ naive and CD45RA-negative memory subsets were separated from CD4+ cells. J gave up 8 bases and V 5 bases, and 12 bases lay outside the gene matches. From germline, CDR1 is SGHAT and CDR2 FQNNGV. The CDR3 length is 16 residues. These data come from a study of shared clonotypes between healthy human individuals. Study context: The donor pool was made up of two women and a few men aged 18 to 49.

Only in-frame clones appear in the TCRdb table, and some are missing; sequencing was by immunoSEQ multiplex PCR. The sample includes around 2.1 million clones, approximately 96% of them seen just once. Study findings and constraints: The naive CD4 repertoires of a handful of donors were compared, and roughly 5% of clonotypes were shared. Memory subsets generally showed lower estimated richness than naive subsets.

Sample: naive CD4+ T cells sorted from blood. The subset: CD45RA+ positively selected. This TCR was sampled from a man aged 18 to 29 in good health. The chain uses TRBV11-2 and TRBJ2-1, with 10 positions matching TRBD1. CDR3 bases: TGTGCCAGCAGCCCTCCGACTCGACAGGGGGCATATGAGCAGTTCTTC. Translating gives CASSPPTRQGAYEQFF. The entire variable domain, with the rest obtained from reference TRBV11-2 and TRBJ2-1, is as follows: EAGVAQSPRYKIIEKRQSVAFWCNPISGHATLYWYQQILGQGPKLLIQFQNNGVVDDSQLPKDRFSAERLKGVDSTLKIQPAKLEDSAVYLCASSPPTRQGAYEQFFGPGTRLTVL.